The 10 T cell receptor beta chains reported below all come from one sample, sequenced in a study of T cells in Graves' hyperthyroidism and ophthalmopathy. The CDR3 regions of TCR beta were amplified from RNA transcripts. Primed by the HTBI set, a first-round RT-PCR was run on the TCR CDR3. MiXCR, applied by TCRdb to the multiplex PCR reads, yields one record per CDR3 protein. The sample records over 700,000 distinct CDR3 sequences, roughly a sixth being singletons. The specimen was blood. Receptors originate from a woman aged 50 to 60 with Graves' hyperthyroidism that later progressed to Graves' ophthalmopathy.

As regards this clonotype: A much larger clone lies a single base off, so this may be a read error. The chain couples TRBV20-1 to TRBJ1-6; tentatively, D is TRBD1 (5 bases). The CDR3 has 14 amino acids. The germline V gene encodes CDR1 DFQATT and CDR2 SNEGSKA (reference sequence). V was trimmed by 7 bases and J by 5 bases, leaving 15 bases between them. DNA for the CDR3: TGCAGTGTTAGCCAGGGAACCAATAATTCACCCCTCCACTTT. Its translation: CSVSQGTNNSPLHF.

V is TRBV19 and J is TRBJ2-1, with 7 bases identical to TRBD1. Trimming took 0 bases from V and 1 from J; bases not matched to a gene: 0. The CDR3 is 15 residues long. Germline loops: CDR1 LNHDA, CDR2 SQIVND (reference sequence). CDR3 DNA sequence: TGTGCCAGTAGTATAGACAGGGGGTCCTACAATGAGCAGTTCTTC. Residues: CASSIDRGSYNEQFF.

The gene calls are TRBV3-1 and TRBJ2-7; no reliable D call. CDR1 is LGHDT and CDR2 is YNNKEL in the germline V gene (reference sequence). The ends were cut back, 1 base at V and 3 bases at J, with 16 bases in the middle. The CDR3 has 16 residues. In DNA, the CDR3 is TGTGCCAGCAGCCAAGGTCGGCACAACCAGAACTACGAGCAGTACTTC. This codes for CASSQGRHNQNYEQYF.

The genes are TRBV7-9 and TRBJ1-3; the match to TRBD1 covers 9 bases. V gave up 5 bases and J gave up 7 bases; unmatched junction bases: 6. This CDR3 has 14 residues. Germline values: CDR1 SEHNR, CDR2 FQNEAQ (reference sequence). The CDR3 nucleotides read TGTGCCAGCAGCGAGACAGGGGGTACGAACACCATATATTTT. Protein: CASSETGGTNTIYF.

Many counts were recorded for this clonotype. V usage is TRBV6-1 and J usage is TRBJ2-7; D gene unclear. V was trimmed by 6 bases and J by 1 base, leaving 13 bases between them. Per germline, CDR1 MNHNS and CDR2 SASEGT. The CDR3 covers 14 residues. Here the CDR3 DNA reads TGTGCCAGCAGCGGACGCACCCCATCCTACGAGCAGTACTTC. Translating it yields CASSGRTPSYEQYF.

There are a few counts of this clonotype. The chain couples TRBV30 to TRBJ2-2; D is unresolved. V lost 8 bases to trimming and J lost 2 bases, with 12 bases between them. Germline V gives CDR1 GTSNPN, CDR2 SVGIG (reference sequence). The CDR3 length is 13 residues. CDR3 DNA sequence: TGTGCCCAAAGCTACAGAAACACCGGGGAGCTGTTTTTT. Its translation: CAQSYRNTGELFF.

V is TRBV20-1 and J is TRBJ2-1; TRBD2 agrees at 15 bases. Trimming at V came to 5 bases and at J to 0 bases, leaving 11 bases not matched to a gene. The CDR3 is 19 amino acids. CDR1 and CDR2 (germline): DFQATT, SNEGSKA (reference sequence). CDR3 in amino acids: CSAAVPGTSGRSSYNEQFF. The CDR3 DNA reads TGCAGTGCTGCTGTCCCCGGGACTAGCGGGAGGAGCTCCTACAATGAGCAGTTCTTC.

As to this clonotype: The junction differs from germline at one of its ends, possibly a read error. The chain combines TRBV7-7 with TRBJ1-1; a weak D match, TRBD1 (5 bases). CDR3 length: 16 amino acids. Germline CDR1 reads SSHAT; CDR2 reads FNYEAQ (reference sequence). The CDR3 nucleotides are TGTGCTAGCAGCTTGGGTCAGGGAGGGTTGAACACTGAAGCTTTCTTT. This translates into CASSLGQGGLNTEAFF.

The gene calls are TRBV3-1 and TRBJ2-5; TRBD2 matches 13 bases. V was pared by 2 bases and J by 2 bases, with 2 bases of the junction left unmatched. CDR3 length: 16 residues. The germline CDR1 and CDR2 sequences are LGHDT and YNNKEL (reference sequence). Written as DNA, the CDR3 is TGTGCCAGCAGCCAACTGGGACTAGCGGGGCAAGAGACCCAGTACTTC. It codes for CASSQLGLAGQETQYF.

This clonotype was counted ten times or more. J is TRBJ2-5 and V is TRBV10-1, with 7 bases that match TRBD1. Trimming cost V 3 bases and J 5 bases; bases outside gene matches: 3. The germline gives CDR1 WNHNN, CDR2 SYGVQD (reference sequence). The CDR3 sequence is 13 residues long. The CDR3 DNA sequence: TGCGCCAGCAGTGAAGACAGGGTGGAGACCCAGTACTTC. This translates into CASSEDRVETQYF.